This entry concerns a single T cell receptor beta chain. V lost 1 base and J lost 4, with 8 bases in between. Germline values: CDR1 SGHTS, CDR2 YDEGEE. CDR3 length: 13 residues. The sample is drawn from a study of blood T cell repertoires in COVID-19. Study background: The United States, Italy and Spain provided the acute and convalescent COVID-19 samples. PBMCs, B-cell-depleted T cells, or T cells provided the cDNA or gDNA that made up the material.

Original analysis: Quantification of nucleated cells was approximated via reference gene primer amplification. Only in-frame clones appear in the TCRdb table, and some are missing; sequencing was by immunoSEQ multiplex PCR. The V and J calls and clone size were taken over from that table, and D and trimming were inferred from the DNA. The repertoire holds fewer than 90,000 clones, with over 75% as singletons. This clonotype was sampled from a man aged 65 to 79 with acute or convalescent COVID-19. The chain joins TRBV5-8 to TRBJ1-1, with a weak D call TRBD1 (5 bases). The specimen was peripheral blood. The CDR3 is CASSLRRGTEAFF. As DNA, the CDR3 is TGTGCCAGCAGCTTGAGGAGGGGCACTGAAGCTTTCTTT.